These T cell receptor beta chains were read from a single sample in a study of identical twins. TCRdb recomputed calls from the 5' RACE reads with MiXCR, one row per CDR3 protein. The repertoire holds more than 650,000 distinct CDR3 sequences, 5.5% to 6.5% seen once, with approximately 2% in the top ten. Sequencing was carried out using naive T cells sorted from blood. The receptors derive from a man between 18 and 29 years old in good health. CDR3s include the opening cysteine and the closing phenylalanine or tryptophan. Fields, in order: CDR3 length, J gene, V gene, CDR3 protein.

len: 16; j_gene: TRBJ2-7; v_gene: TRBV20-1; CDR3aa: CSASPGTSGVGYEQYF
len: 13; j_gene: TRBJ2-1; v_gene: TRBV12-3/TRBV12-4; CDR3aa: CASSLGVGSEQFF
len: 13; j_gene: TRBJ2-1; v_gene: TRBV20-1; CDR3aa: CSASGTVHNEQFF
len: 15; j_gene: TRBJ2-1; v_gene: TRBV20-1; CDR3aa: CSATVAGDRYNEQFF
len: 15; j_gene: TRBJ2-5; v_gene: TRBV7-9; CDR3aa: CASSHPTDTIETQYF
len: 16; j_gene: TRBJ2-3; v_gene: TRBV20-1; CDR3aa: CSATSGAGGGTDTQYF
len: 17; j_gene: TRBJ2-3; v_gene: TRBV7-8; CDR3aa: CASRLTGWSGSTDTQYF
len: 15; j_gene: TRBJ1-4; v_gene: TRBV7-2; CDR3aa: CASSLVGGFNEKLFF
len: 9; j_gene: TRBJ1-3; v_gene: TRBV21-1; CDR3aa: CASSVGLRF
len: 13; j_gene: TRBJ2-5; v_gene: TRBV7-9; CDR3aa: CASSPDLRETQYF
len: 11; j_gene: TRBJ1-4; v_gene: TRBV12-3/TRBV12-4; CDR3aa: CASREAAELFF
len: 15; j_gene: TRBJ2-1; v_gene: TRBV29-1; CDR3aa: CSVEERASSYNEQFF
len: 12; j_gene: TRBJ2-1; v_gene: TRBV20-1; CDR3aa: CSAPMDYNEQFF
len: 14; j_gene: TRBJ1-6; v_gene: TRBV20-1; CDR3aa: CSAPGTGRNSPLHF
len: 14; j_gene: TRBJ2-7; v_gene: TRBV7-2; CDR3aa: CASSSNGGGYEQYF
len: 16; j_gene: TRBJ2-7; v_gene: TRBV27; CDR3aa: CASSLIAGGPYHEQYF
len: 14; j_gene: TRBJ2-3; v_gene: TRBV20-1; CDR3aa: CSARSGTGADTQYF
len: 14; j_gene: TRBJ2-1; v_gene: TRBV25-1; CDR3aa: CASSEYRKEFEQFF
len: 15; j_gene: TRBJ2-7; v_gene: TRBV2; CDR3aa: CASRGDRGSSYEQYF
len: 12; j_gene: TRBJ1-1; v_gene: TRBV20-1; CDR3aa: CSAPGLGTEAFF
len: 17; j_gene: TRBJ2-1; v_gene: TRBV6-2/TRBV6-3; CDR3aa: CASSQPQWGSPNNEQFF
len: 15; j_gene: TRBJ2-1; v_gene: TRBV11-3; CDR3aa: CASSLNGGGVDEQFF
len: 18; j_gene: TRBJ2-5; v_gene: TRBV20-1; CDR3aa: CSARGGGPGTERKETQYF
len: 16; j_gene: TRBJ2-2; v_gene: TRBV4-3; CDR3aa: CASSQDVPGSTGELFF
len: 14; j_gene: TRBJ1-1; v_gene: TRBV5-1; CDR3aa: CASSLFAVNTEAFF
len: 12; j_gene: TRBJ1-5; v_gene: TRBV4-1; CDR3aa: CASSQAGGLQHF
len: 15; j_gene: TRBJ2-5; v_gene: TRBV20-1; CDR3aa: CSARDLGQSGETQYF